This entry lists 21 T cell receptor beta chains sequenced from one sample in a study of response to subunit inactivated influenza vaccine. A single record per CDR3 protein comes from TCRdb applying MiXCR to the RT-PCR reads. Of approximately 530,000 distinct CDR3 sequences detected, approximately 7.8% appear once; the ten largest clones hold under 15%. The input for sequencing was PBMCs from blood, taken around 25 months after vaccination. The receptors come from a man between 50 and 69 years old who received an inactivated influenza vaccine.

This clonotype was recorded once. The chain has TRBV7-8 and TRBJ2-5, with 7 positions matching TRBD1. CDR1 and CDR2 from the germline V gene are SGHVS and FQNEAQ. CDR3 length: 18 amino acids. V was clipped by 5 bases and J by 2 bases; unmatched bases: 17. CDR3 loop: CASSTPIRGGRRQETQYF. As DNA, the CDR3 is TGTGCCAGCAGCACACCTATTAGAGGGGGCCGCCGTCAAGAGACCCAGTACTTC.

This clonotype came up a few times. The V gene is TRBV12-3 or TRBV12-4, the J gene TRBJ2-2; D may match TRBD1 or TRBD2 (5 bases each). This CDR3 has 15 amino acids. Trimming removed 7 bases at V and 4 bases at J, with 16 bases between. The CDR3 protein is CASKTGLGTTGELFF. The CDR3 region has the DNA TGTGCCAGCAAGACCGGGTTAGGGACCACCGGGGAGCTGTTTTTT.

This chain connects TRBV15 to TRBJ1-5; D might be TRBD1 (6 bases). This CDR3 is built from 15 residues. Trimming took off 1 base at V and 0 bases at J, with 7 bases between the two ends. Germline CDR1 LNHNV, CDR2 YYDKDF (reference sequence). In DNA form, the CDR3 reads TGTGCCACCAGCAGAGGGACAGTTAGCAATCAGCCCCAGCATTTT. This sequence encodes CATSRGTVSNQPQHF.

The rearrangement joins TRBV10-3 to TRBJ2-7, with TRBD1 matching over 9 bases. V lost 6 bases, J lost 5 bases, and 5 bases stayed unmatched. Per the germline V gene, CDR1 is ENHRY and CDR2 is SYGVKD. This CDR3 is 13 amino acids long. This chain's CDR3 is CAIRETGGHEQYF. The CDR3 DNA reads TGTGCCATCAGGGAGACAGGGGGGCACGAGCAGTACTTC.

This clonotype was counted ten times or more. The rearrangement joins TRBV25-1 to TRBJ2-1; 13 bases line up with TRBD2. Unmatched junction bases numbered 3, after V lost 6 bases and J lost 4 bases. The CDR3 is made up of 15 amino acids. Germline V gene sequence: CDR1 MGHDK, CDR2 SYGVNS. The CDR3 sequence: CASSELAGGYNEQFF. DNA of the CDR3: TGTGCCAGCAGCGAACTAGCGGGAGGGTACAATGAGCAGTTCTTC.

This clonotype was observed many times. The chain uses TRBV27 and TRBJ2-3; weak D call: TRBD1 (6 bases). V shed 4 bases and J shed 0 bases, with 20 bases lying between them. Germline CDR1 MNHEY, CDR2 SMNVEV (reference sequence). The CDR3 is 18 residues long. For the CDR3, the DNA is TGTGCCAGCAGTTCATCGATCGGACAGACCCGAAGCACAGATACGCAGTATTTT. Translated, it gives CASSSSIGQTRSTDTQYF.

V and J are TRBV7-8 and TRBJ2-1; 8 bases align to TRBD2. Looked up from germline, CDR1 is SGHVS and CDR2 is FQNEAQ. V lost 4 bases, J lost 12 bases, and 17 bases stayed unmatched. The CDR3 length is 16 residues. In DNA, the CDR3 is TGTGCCAGCAGCTCGCAAGCGGGGGCTCTTCCCGGGGGGCAGTTCTTC. Translation gives CASSSQAGALPGGQFF.

This clonotype has just a few counts. The chain joins TRBV20-1 to TRBJ2-1, with 14 bases fitting TRBD2. The J segment lost 2 bases and the V segment lost 1 base, leaving 7 bases of the junction unmatched. Germline CDR1 DFQATT, CDR2 SNEGSKA (reference sequence). The CDR3 is 18 amino acids. CDR3 sequence reads: CSARGGTSGSSAYNEQFF. For the CDR3, the DNA is TGCAGTGCTAGAGGGGGGACTAGCGGGAGTAGCGCCTACAATGAGCAGTTCTTC.

This clonotype was observed many times. The chain is built from TRBV29-1 and TRBJ2-6; 8 positions agree with TRBD1. CDR1 and CDR2 from the germline V gene are SQVTM and ANQGSEA. The junction had 17 bases not matched to a gene; V was cut back by 5 bases and J by 2 bases. The CDR3 length is 19 residues. CDR3 loop: CSVLLLGYRGSAGANVLTF. For the CDR3, the DNA is TGCAGCGTTCTTCTTCTAGGGTACAGGGGGAGTGCTGGGGCCAACGTCCTGACTTTC.

Concerning this clonotype itself: One end of the junction fails to match germline, which may point to a read error. This chain links TRBV20-1 with TRBJ1-5; D might be TRBD1 (6 bases). CDR1 is DFQATT, CDR2 SNEGSKA, per germline (reference sequence). The CDR3 is made up of 13 amino acids. CDR3 coding DNA: TGCAGTGCCCGGGACAACAGCAATCAGCCCCGGCATTTT. This encodes CSARDNSNQPRHF.

This clonotype was seen ten or more times. The chain combines TRBV20-1 with TRBJ2-3; 8 nucleotides match TRBD2. CDR1 is DFQATT and CDR2 is SNEGSKA in the germline V gene (reference sequence). V trimming: 7 bases; J trimming: 3 bases; junction bases outside the gene matches: 12. This CDR3 comprises 15 residues. CDR3 nucleotide sequence: TGCAGTGTAGTCGGGGGGGCCCCAGGGACAGATACGCAGTATTTT. Translated, it gives CSVVGGAPGTDTQYF.

This clonotype was seen ten or more times. V usage is TRBV5-1 and J usage is TRBJ1-4; D call uncertain. Trimming removed 3 bases from V and 5 bases from J, with 11 bases in between. The CDR3 loop spans 14 amino acids. The V gene's germline CDR1 is SGHRS and CDR2 YFSETQ. As DNA, the CDR3 is TGCGCCAGCAGCTCTAGTTCCTACAATGAAAAACTGTTTTTT. It encodes CASSSSSYNEKLFF. The whole variable domain, remainder taken from reference TRBV5-1 and TRBJ1-4, is KAGVTQTPRYLIKTRGQQVTLSCSPISGHRSVSWYQQTPGQGLQFLFEYFSETQRNKGNFPGRFSGRQFSNSRSEMNVSTLELGDSALYLCASSSSSYNEKLFFGSGTQLSVL.

This clonotype occurred a few times. The CDR3 nucleotides are TGTGCCAGCAGTTACGCGGGACAGGGGGCATCCGAGCAGTACTTC. This encodes CASSYAGQGASEQYF. The V gene is TRBV6-5, the J gene TRBJ2-7, with TRBD1 identical over 12 bases. Germline assignment: CDR1 MNHEY and CDR2 SVGAGI. V shed 2 bases, J shed 6 bases, and the junction held 5 bases outside the gene matches. The CDR3 has 15 residues.

This clonotype has more than one count but fewer than ten. The rearrangement uses TRBV7-9 and TRBJ1-1; 8 positions agree with TRBD1. With 5 bases clipped from V and 2 bases from J, the junction kept 13 bases outside the gene matches. The germline V gene encodes CDR1 SEHNR and CDR2 FQNEAQ (reference sequence). The CDR3 contains 17 residues. CDR3 amino acids: CASSPGQGGERNTEAFF. The DNA for the CDR3 is TGTGCCAGCAGCCCAGGACAGGGAGGGGAGAGAAACACTGAAGCTTTCTTT.

The rearrangement links TRBV9 to TRBJ2-7, with TRBD1 as a possible D gene (6 bases). The CDR3 runs to 15 residues. Between the trimmed V and J ends, which lost 4 bases and 5 bases, there was a span of 19 bases. CDR1 and CDR2 from the germline V gene are SGDLS and YYNGEE. Here the CDR3 reads CASSPSPGTFNEQYF. The CDR3 bases are TGTGCCAGCAGCCCAAGTCCCGGGACATTCAACGAGCAGTACTTC.

The chain has TRBV28 and TRBJ2-7; D is uncertain. V lost 3 bases and J lost 5, with 14 bases in between. Germline V gives CDR1 MDHEN, CDR2 SYDVKM. The CDR3 totals 14 residues. CDR3 loop: CASSLVGGNNEQYF. The CDR3 nucleotides are TGTGCCAGCAGTTTGGTGGGCGGAAACAACGAGCAGTACTTC.

This clonotype was seen a handful of times. The chain carries TRBV4-2 and TRBJ2-1; no firm D call. The ends were cut back, 1 base at V and 5 bases at J, with 18 bases in the middle. The CDR3 has 17 residues. The germline CDR1 and CDR2 sequences are LGHNA and YNFKEQ. DNA for the CDR3: TGTGCCAGCAGCCAAGGTAATAGGGTGGAGCGCCACAATGAGCAGTTCTTC. Translation gives CASSQGNRVERHNEQFF.

The chain has TRBV7-2 and TRBJ2-1; 11 bases map to TRBD2. Germline V CDR1 and CDR2: SGHTA, FQGNSA. J lost 7 bases, V lost 5 bases, and 10 bases had no gene match. The CDR3 length is 16 residues. The CDR3 coding sequence is TGTGCCAGCAGCCGTGGAGGCCTAGCGGGAGGAAATGAGCAGTTCTTC. Amino acids: CASSRGGLAGGNEQFF. The entire variable domain, with the rest obtained from reference TRBV7-2 and TRBJ2-1, is as follows: GAGVSQSPSNKVTEKGKDVELRCDPISGHTALYWYRQSLGQGLEFLIYFQGNSAPDKSGLPSDRFSAERTGGSVSTLTIQRTQQEDSAVYLCASSRGGLAGGNEQFFGPGTRLTVL.

To note about this clonotype: This may arise from a read error, as a much more abundant clone is one base away. The rearrangement links TRBV29-1 to TRBJ2-1; TRBD1 aligns across 7 bases. V dropped 7 bases and J dropped 9; count of bases not matched to a gene: 6. The CDR3 spans 11 residues. In germline, CDR1 is SQVTM, CDR2 ANQGSEA. CDR3 in DNA: TGCAGCGGGACCACAGGGGTTGAGCAGTTCTTC. Encoded protein: CSGTTGVEQFF.

This clonotype turned up a few times. The chain couples TRBV6-5 to TRBJ1-1, with a possible D match to TRBD1 (5 bases). Germline assignment: CDR1 MNHEY and CDR2 SVGAGI. The CDR3 extends over 11 amino acids. The V and J ends lost 5 bases and 10 bases respectively, with 11 bases between them. For the CDR3, the DNA is TGTGCCAGCAGTGGGACCGGAGTAGCTTTCTTT. It yields the protein CASSGTGVAFF.

This CDR3 reads CASSPPTSRETQYF. Here the CDR3 DNA reads TGTGCCAGCTCACCACCTACTAGCAGAGAGACCCAGTACTTC. This chain uses TRBV18 with TRBJ2-5, with D perhaps matching TRBD2 (6 bases). V was clipped by 0 bases and J by 4 bases, with 9 bases between them. The CDR3 runs 14 residues. Per the germline V gene, CDR1 is KGHSH and CDR2 is LQKENI.